These 15 T cell receptor beta chains originate from one sample sequenced in a study of blood T cells in healthy people across ages. Using a J-beta primer mix together with a sample-barcoded 5' primer, a second PCR was run for about 6 to 11 cycles. A single record per CDR3 protein comes from TCRdb applying MiXCR to the 5' RACE reads. In the table there are approximately 1,000,000 distinct CDR3 sequences, about two fifths of which are singletons. Sequencing was performed on blood. These receptors came from a man between 18 and 29 years old in good health.

This clonotype showed up just a few times. The V and J genes are TRBV27 and TRBJ2-4; D is unresolved. This CDR3 spans 14 amino acids. Germline CDR1 MNHEY, CDR2 SMNVEV (reference sequence). Trimming took 2 bases from V and 2 from J, leaving 7 bases between them. The CDR3 here is CASSLQGTKNIQYF. DNA of the CDR3: TGTGCCAGCAGTTTACAAGGGACCAAAAACATTCAGTACTTC.

The chain couples TRBV6-1 to TRBJ2-5; a weak D match, TRBD2 (6 bases). The J call could be wrong; TRBJ2-7 is a better fit for the DNA end. The CDR3 is 13 residues long. In germline, CDR1 is MNHNS, CDR2 SASEGT. CDR3 in amino acids: CASIRDSFYEQYF. The CDR3 DNA sequence: TGTGCCAGCATCCGGGACTCCTTTTACGAGCAGTACTTC.

For this clonotype: A read error may be the cause here, since a much bigger clone is one base away. J is TRBJ2-1 and V is TRBV10-3; 7 nucleotides align to TRBD2. CDR1 and CDR2 from the germline V gene are ENHRY and SYGVKD. This CDR3 contains 15 residues. The CDR3 sequence is CTTGSGTKIYNEQFF. CDR3 coding DNA: TGTACCACCGGATCCGGGACTAAAATCTACAATGAGCAGTTCTTC.

In its sample, this clonotype was seen a few times. The chain couples TRBV7-2 to TRBJ1-3, with D perhaps matching TRBD1 (5 bases). CDR1 SGHTA and CDR2 FQGNSA come from the germline V gene. The V and J ends lost 1 base and 3 bases respectively, with 10 bases between them. The CDR3 is made up of 15 amino acids. CDR3 DNA: TGTGCCAGCAGCTTAGGTGCAGGGAGTGGAAACACCATATATTTT. Protein: CASSLGAGSGNTIYF.

The V and J genes are TRBV12-3 or TRBV12-4 and TRBJ1-5; unclear D gene. The CDR3 runs to 13 residues. V dropped 8 bases and J dropped 5 bases, with 13 bases sitting between them. The CDR3 DNA is TGTGCCAGCGGCGATCCCCCGGATCAGCCCCAGCATTTT. It specifies CASGDPPDQPQHF.

The genes are TRBV20-1 and TRBJ1-1; TRBD1 matches at 8 bases. CDR3 length: 12 amino acids. V trimming: 6 bases; J trimming: 4 bases; junction bases outside the gene matches: 4. Germline CDR1 and CDR2: DFQATT and SNEGSKA (reference sequence). CDR3 in DNA: TGCAGTGCGAATACAGGGGGCACTGAAGCTTTCTTT. This gives the protein CSANTGGTEAFF.

This clonotype has more than one count but fewer than ten. The chain couples TRBV23-1 to TRBJ2-3; 8 positions agree with TRBD2. TRBV23-1 is an ORF; its function is uncertain. The CDR3 has 17 amino acids. After removal of 10 bases from V and 1 base from J, the junction contained 16 bases not matched to a gene. CDR3 loop: CATPQLYSGEGTDTQYF. CDR3 in DNA: TGCGCCACCCCCCAATTGTATAGCGGGGAGGGCACAGATACGCAGTATTTT.

The table lists this clonotype with a few counts. The J gene is TRBJ2-2, the V gene TRBV20-1, with D maybe TRBD1 (7 bases). CDR3 length: 14 amino acids. Looked up from germline, CDR1 is DFQATT and CDR2 is SNEGSKA (reference sequence). Trimming took 1 base from V and 6 from J, leaving 12 bases between them. The CDR3 region is CSARVGGGAGELFF. CDR3 coding DNA: TGCAGTGCTAGAGTTGGAGGGGGCGCCGGGGAGCTGTTTTTT.

The rearrangement joins TRBV6-1 to TRBJ2-7; a weak D match, TRBD1 (5 bases). There are 15 residues in the CDR3. The V and J ends lost 1 base and 2 bases respectively, with 12 bases between them. Germline V gene lookup returns CDR1 MNHNS and CDR2 SASEGT. The CDR3 loop reads CASSEVRAVAYEQYF. CDR3 sequence (DNA): TGTGCCAGCAGTGAAGTCAGGGCAGTCGCCTACGAGCAGTACTTC.

This sequence joins TRBV5-1 and TRBJ2-1, with D possibly TRBD2 on 5 matching bases. The CDR3 contains 13 residues. CDR1 is SGHRS and CDR2 is YFSETQ in the germline V gene. The V gene lost 0 bases and the J gene lost 6 bases, with 7 bases spanning the gap. The CDR3, as DNA: TGCGCCAGCAGCTTGGATGAGGGCAATGAGCAGTTCTTC. It translates to CASSLDEGNEQFF.

As DNA, the CDR3 is TGTGCCGGCCAGTCGGATACGCAGTATTTT. It is translated as CAGQSDTQYF. This chain uses TRBV7-9 with TRBJ2-3; D is unclear. V lost 11 bases to trimming and J lost 6 bases, with 9 bases between them. Germline V lookup: CDR1 SEHNR, CDR2 FQNEAQ (reference sequence). The length of the CDR3 is 10 residues.

The chain is built from TRBV6-5 and TRBJ2-1; 7 bases match TRBD1. The V gene end was trimmed by 2 bases and the J gene end by 5 bases; junction bases not matched to a gene: 6. Looked up from germline, CDR1 is MNHEY and CDR2 is SVGAGI. The CDR3 is 15 residues long. The CDR3 DNA is TGTGCCAGCAGTTACGAGGGGGCGCGGGACAATGAGCAGTTCTTC. Residues: CASSYEGARDNEQFF.

This clonotype appeared a few times. The V gene is TRBV12-3 or TRBV12-4, the J gene TRBJ2-7; D perhaps matches TRBD1 (5 bases). The germline V and J ends were trimmed by 5 bases and 6 bases, with 11 bases remaining between them. CDR3 length equals 12 residues. CDR3 coding DNA: TGTGCCAGCAGTCTACAGGCCCTCGAGCAGTACTTC. Protein sequence: CASSLQALEQYF.

This clonotype has only a few counts. This chain uses TRBV27 with TRBJ2-1; 12 nucleotides align to TRBD1. The CDR3 is 16 residues long. CDR1 and CDR2 (germline): MNHEY, SMNVEV (reference sequence). The junction had 7 bases not matched to a gene; V was cut back by 5 bases and J by 5 bases. Here the CDR3 reads CASSPRDRGPDNEQFF. CDR3 bases: TGTGCCAGCAGTCCCCGGGACAGGGGGCCGGACAATGAGCAGTTCTTC.

The rearrangement uses TRBV9 and TRBJ2-7; D is perhaps TRBD1 (5 bases). From germline, CDR1 is SGDLS and CDR2 YYNGEE. The CDR3 is made up of 14 amino acids. Trimming pared 3 bases from V and 3 bases from J, leaving 13 bases between. The CDR3 nucleotides are TGTGCCAGCAGCGCAGGGTCCCTAGACTACGAGCAGTACTTC. Translated: CASSAGSLDYEQYF.